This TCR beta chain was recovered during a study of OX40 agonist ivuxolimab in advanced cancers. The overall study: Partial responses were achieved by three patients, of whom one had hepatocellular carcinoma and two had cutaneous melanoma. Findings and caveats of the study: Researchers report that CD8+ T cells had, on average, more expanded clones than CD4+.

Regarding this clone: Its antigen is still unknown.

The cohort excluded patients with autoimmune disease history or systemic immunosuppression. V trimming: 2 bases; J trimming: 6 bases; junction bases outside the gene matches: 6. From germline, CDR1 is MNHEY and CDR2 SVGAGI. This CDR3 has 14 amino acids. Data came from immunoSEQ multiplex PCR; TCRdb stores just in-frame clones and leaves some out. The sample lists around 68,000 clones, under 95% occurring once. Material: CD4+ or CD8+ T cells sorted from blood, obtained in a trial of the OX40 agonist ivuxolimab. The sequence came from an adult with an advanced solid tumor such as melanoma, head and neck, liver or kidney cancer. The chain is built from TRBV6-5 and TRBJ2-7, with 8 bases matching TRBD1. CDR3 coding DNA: TGTGCCAGCAGTTACGGCAGGACAGGGCGCGAGCAGTACTTC. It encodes CASSYGRTGREQYF.